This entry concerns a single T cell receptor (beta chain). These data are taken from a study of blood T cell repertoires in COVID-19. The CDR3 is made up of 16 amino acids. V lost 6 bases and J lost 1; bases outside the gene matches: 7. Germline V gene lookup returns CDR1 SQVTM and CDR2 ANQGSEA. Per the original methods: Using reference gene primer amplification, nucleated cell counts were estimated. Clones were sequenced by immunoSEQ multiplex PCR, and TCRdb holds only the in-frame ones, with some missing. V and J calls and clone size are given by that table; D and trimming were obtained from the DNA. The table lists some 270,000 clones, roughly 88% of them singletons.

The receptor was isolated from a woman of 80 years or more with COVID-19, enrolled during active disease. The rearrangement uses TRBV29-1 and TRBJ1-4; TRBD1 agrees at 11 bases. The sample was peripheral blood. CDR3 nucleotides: TGCAGCGTCTGCCGGGACAGGGGGGTAACTAATGAAAAACTGTTTTTT. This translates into CSVCRDRGVTNEKLFF.